One sample yielded the 11 T cell receptor beta chains listed below, sequenced in a study of blood T cell repertoires in COVID-19. Only in-frame clones appear in the TCRdb table, and some are missing; sequencing was by immunoSEQ multiplex PCR. The sample consists of about 72,000 clones, 82% of them appearing once. The source material was peripheral blood. All receptors derive from a human donor in a cohort sampled during active COVID-19.

The rearrangement links TRBV5-8 to TRBJ2-5; 11 positions match TRBD2. The V gene end was trimmed by 2 bases and the J gene end by 5 bases; junction bases not matched to a gene: 5. Germline V gene sequence: CDR1 SGHTS, CDR2 YDEGEE. The CDR3 contains 15 residues. The CDR3 protein is CASSFPSGGPETQYF. CDR3 in DNA: TGTGCCAGCAGCTTCCCTAGCGGGGGGCCGGAGACCCAGTACTTC.

The table lists this clone with a count of one. This chain joins TRBV2 and TRBJ1-2; 8 bases align to TRBD1. Per germline, CDR1 SNHLY and CDR2 FYNNEI. CDR3 size: 12 residues. V shed 4 bases, J shed 8 bases, and the junction held 3 bases outside the gene matches. The CDR3 sequence is CASSGRGRGYTF. The CDR3 DNA follows: TGTGCCAGCAGTGGCAGGGGGCGAGGCTACACCTTC.

The chain uses TRBV6-5 and TRBJ2-7, with 7 bases fitting TRBD2. The V gene's germline CDR1 is MNHEY and CDR2 SVGAGI. V was clipped by 5 bases and J by 0 bases; unmatched bases: 7. The CDR3 length is 15 residues. CDR3 nucleotide sequence: TGTGCCAGCAGTCCCCGAGGCGGGAGCTCCTACGAGCAGTACTTC. Encoded protein: CASSPRGGSSYEQYF.

The chain employs TRBV18 and TRBJ1-5, with 7 bases that match TRBD1. J was trimmed by 6 bases and V by 6 bases; bases with no gene match: 11. The CDR3 totals 15 residues. Germline V gene lookup returns CDR1 KGHSH and CDR2 LQKENI. CDR3 protein: CASSAGGGAGQPQHF. CDR3 coding DNA: TGTGCCAGCTCCGCAGGAGGGGGCGCAGGTCAGCCCCAGCATTTT.

By share of the sample, this clone is medium-sized (0.01 to 0.1%). Other nucleotide sequences from this sample produce the same CDR3. The rearrangement joins TRBV2 to TRBJ2-3; tentatively, D is TRBD2 (6 bases). CDR1 is SNHLY and CDR2 is FYNNEI in the germline V gene. Trimming took 4 bases from V and 0 from J, leaving 11 bases between them. The length of the CDR3 is 15 residues. The CDR3 DNA is TGTGCCAGCAGTGGCGGGACGGCTAGCACAGATACGCAGTATTTT. This gives the protein CASSGGTASTDTQYF.

In nucleotides, the CDR3 is TGCGCCAGCAGCTTGGCAGGGGGCTCGATGAACACTGAAGCTTTCTTT. It specifies CASSLAGGSMNTEAFF. The rearrangement uses TRBV5-1 and TRBJ1-1; 8 bases line up with TRBD1. The CDR3 extends over 16 amino acids. The trim removed 0 bases at V and 0 bases at J, leaving 4 bases unmatched. Germline V CDR1 and CDR2: SGHRS, YFSETQ.

CDR3 loop: CATSDPGQGGTQHF. DNA of the CDR3: TGTGCCACCAGTGACCCGGGACAGGGAGGTACCCAGCATTTT. The chain combines TRBV24-1 with TRBJ1-5, with TRBD1 identical over 9 bases. Germline assignment: CDR1 KGHDR and CDR2 SFDVKD. The CDR3 totals 14 residues. The J segment lost 11 bases and the V segment lost 4 bases, leaving 8 bases of the junction unmatched.

The chain uses TRBV2 and TRBJ1-1; unclear D gene. The length of the CDR3 is 11 residues. The germline gives CDR1 SNHLY, CDR2 FYNNEI. V lost 5 bases and J lost 3, with 4 bases in between. CDR3 protein: CASSSDTEAFF. Here the CDR3 DNA reads TGTGCCAGCAGTTCGGACACTGAAGCTTTCTTT. The complete variable domain, with remaining parts taken from reference TRBV2 and TRBJ1-1, reads EPEVTQTPSHQVTQMGQEVILRCVPISNHLYFYWYRQILGQKVEFLVSFYNNEISEKSEIFDDQFSVERPDGSNFTLKIRSTKLEDSAMYFCASSSDTEAFFGQGTRLTVV.

This chain uses TRBV7-9 with TRBJ1-2; D gene uncertain. V was trimmed by 5 bases and J by 7 bases, leaving 17 bases between them. The CDR3 spans 14 residues. Germline lookup yields CDR1 SEHNR and CDR2 FQNEAQ (reference sequence). Here the CDR3 reads CASSPRSTILGYTF. Here the CDR3 DNA reads TGTGCCAGCAGCCCTCGGTCGACAATTCTTGGCTACACCTTC.

CDR3 DNA: TGTGCCAGCGGAACCTCAGGGCTGAACACTGAAGCTTTCTTT. It yields the protein CASGTSGLNTEAFF. The gene calls are TRBV6-5 and TRBJ1-1, with D possibly matching TRBD1 (5 bases). Germline CDR1 MNHEY, CDR2 SVGAGI. There are 14 residues in the CDR3. Trimming took 8 bases from V and 0 from J, leaving 13 bases between them.

CDR3 bases: TGTGCCACCAGCATCGACAGGGGTAGAGAGACCCAGTACTTC. The encoded protein is CATSIDRGRETQYF. The V call is TRBV15, the J call TRBJ2-5, with 8 bases aligning to TRBD1. The CDR3 has 14 residues. From germline, CDR1 is LNHNV and CDR2 YYDKDF (reference sequence). J was trimmed by 4 bases and V by 4 bases; bases with no gene match: 5.